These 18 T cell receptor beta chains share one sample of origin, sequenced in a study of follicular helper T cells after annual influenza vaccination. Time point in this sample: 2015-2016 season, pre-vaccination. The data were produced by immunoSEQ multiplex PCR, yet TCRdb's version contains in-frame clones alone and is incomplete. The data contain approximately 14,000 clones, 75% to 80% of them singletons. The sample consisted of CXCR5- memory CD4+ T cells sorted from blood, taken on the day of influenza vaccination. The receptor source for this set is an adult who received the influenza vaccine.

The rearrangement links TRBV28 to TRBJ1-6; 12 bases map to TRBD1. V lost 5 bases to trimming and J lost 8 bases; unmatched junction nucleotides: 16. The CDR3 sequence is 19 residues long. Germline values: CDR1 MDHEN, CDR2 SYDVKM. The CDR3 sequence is CASSALNIRDRGRDSPLHF. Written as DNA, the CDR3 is TGTGCCAGCAGTGCGTTAAATATCCGGGACAGGGGGCGGGATTCACCCCTCCACTTT.

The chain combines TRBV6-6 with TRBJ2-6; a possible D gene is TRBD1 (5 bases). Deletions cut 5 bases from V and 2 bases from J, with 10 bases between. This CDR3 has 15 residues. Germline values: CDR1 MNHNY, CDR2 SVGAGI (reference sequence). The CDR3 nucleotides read TGTGCCAGCAGTCGAGAAGGGGCTGGGGCCAACGTCCTGACTTTC. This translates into CASSREGAGANVLTF.

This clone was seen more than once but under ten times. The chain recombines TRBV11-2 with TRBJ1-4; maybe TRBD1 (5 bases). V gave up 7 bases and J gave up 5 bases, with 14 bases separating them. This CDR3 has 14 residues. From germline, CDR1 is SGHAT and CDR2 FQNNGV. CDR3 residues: CASTPRWGNEKLFF. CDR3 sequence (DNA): TGTGCCAGCACCCCTAGGTGGGGGAATGAAAAACTGTTTTTT.

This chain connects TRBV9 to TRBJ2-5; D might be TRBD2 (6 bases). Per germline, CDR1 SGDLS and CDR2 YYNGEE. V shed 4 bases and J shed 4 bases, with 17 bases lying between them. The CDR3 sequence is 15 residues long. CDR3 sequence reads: CASSPRIPGAETQYF. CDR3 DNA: TGTGCCAGCAGCCCCCGGATCCCGGGAGCAGAGACCCAGTACTTC.

The CDR3 spells CASQGQGGSTDTQYF. The CDR3 nucleotides read TGTGCCAGCCAAGGACAGGGAGGAAGCACAGATACGCAGTATTTT. The chain is built from TRBV18 and TRBJ2-3; 8 bases line up with TRBD1. The V and J ends lost 8 bases and 0 bases, in that order; junction bases with no gene match: 7. There are 15 residues in the CDR3. CDR1 is KGHSH, CDR2 LQKENI, per germline.

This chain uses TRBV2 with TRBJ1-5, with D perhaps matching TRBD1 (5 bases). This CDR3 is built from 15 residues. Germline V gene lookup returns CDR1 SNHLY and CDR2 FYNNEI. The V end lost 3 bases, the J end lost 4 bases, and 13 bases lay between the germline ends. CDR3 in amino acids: CASSEEGYLNQPQHF. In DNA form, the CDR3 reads TGTGCCAGCAGTGAGGAGGGGTATTTAAATCAGCCCCAGCATTTT. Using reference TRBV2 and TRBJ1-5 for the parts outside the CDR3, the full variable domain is EPEVTQTPSHQVTQMGQEVILRCVPISNHLYFYWYRQILGQKVEFLVSFYNNEISEKSEIFDDQFSVERPDGSNFTLKIRSTKLEDSAMYFCASSEEGYLNQPQHFGDGTRLSIL.

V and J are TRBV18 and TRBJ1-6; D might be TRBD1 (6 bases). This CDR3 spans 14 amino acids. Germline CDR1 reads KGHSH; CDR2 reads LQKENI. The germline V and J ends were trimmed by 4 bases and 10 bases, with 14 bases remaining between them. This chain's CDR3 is CASSQGQIYSPLHF. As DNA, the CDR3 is TGTGCCAGCTCACAAGGACAGATCTACTCACCCCTCCACTTT.

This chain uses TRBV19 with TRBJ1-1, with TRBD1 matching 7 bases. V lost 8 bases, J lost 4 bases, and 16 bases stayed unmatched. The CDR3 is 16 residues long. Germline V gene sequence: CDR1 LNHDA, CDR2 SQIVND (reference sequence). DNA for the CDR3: TGTGCCAGTGATGGGGCCGACAGGGCGGAGGGCACTGAAGCTTTCTTT. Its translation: CASDGADRAEGTEAFF.

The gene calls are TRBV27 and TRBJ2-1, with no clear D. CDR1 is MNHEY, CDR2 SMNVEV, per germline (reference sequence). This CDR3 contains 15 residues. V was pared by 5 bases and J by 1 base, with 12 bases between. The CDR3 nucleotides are TGTGCCAGCAGTGATTCCATCTCATCCTACAATGAGCAGTTCTTC. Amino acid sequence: CASSDSISSYNEQFF.

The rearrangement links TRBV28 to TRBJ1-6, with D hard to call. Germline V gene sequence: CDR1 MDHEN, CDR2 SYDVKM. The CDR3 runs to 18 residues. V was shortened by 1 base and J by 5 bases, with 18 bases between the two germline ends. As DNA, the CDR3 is TGTGCCAGCAGTTTATCCCAACAGCGGGGTGGCGATAATTCACCCCTCCACTTT. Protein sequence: CASSLSQQRGGDNSPLHF.

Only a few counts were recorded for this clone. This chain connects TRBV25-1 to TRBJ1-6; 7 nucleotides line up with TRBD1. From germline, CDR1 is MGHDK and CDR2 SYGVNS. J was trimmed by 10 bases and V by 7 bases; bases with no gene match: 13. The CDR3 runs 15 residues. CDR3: CASTEDTGAKSPLHF. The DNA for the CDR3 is TGTGCCAGCACCGAGGACACAGGGGCGAAGTCACCCCTCCACTTT.

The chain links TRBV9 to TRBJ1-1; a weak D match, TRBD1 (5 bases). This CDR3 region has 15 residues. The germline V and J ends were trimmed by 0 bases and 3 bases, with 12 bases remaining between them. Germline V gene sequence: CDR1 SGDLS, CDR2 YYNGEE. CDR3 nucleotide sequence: TGTGCCAGCAGCGTAGTTGAGGGGCGATACACTGAAGCTTTCTTT. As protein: CASSVVEGRYTEAFF.

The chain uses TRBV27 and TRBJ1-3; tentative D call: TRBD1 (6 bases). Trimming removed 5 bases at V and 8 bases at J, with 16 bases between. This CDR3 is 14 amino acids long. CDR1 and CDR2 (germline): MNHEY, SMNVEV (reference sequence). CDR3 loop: CASSAAGTTDTIYF. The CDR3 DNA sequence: TGTGCCAGCAGTGCCGCCGGGACAACGGACACCATATATTTT.

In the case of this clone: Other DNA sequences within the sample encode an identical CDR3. CDR3 DNA sequence: TGTGCCACCAGCGACGGACAGGGAAGGGGAACCGGGGAGCTGTTTTTT. It translates to CATSDGQGRGTGELFF. This chain uses TRBV15 with TRBJ2-2; 8 positions match TRBD1. From germline, CDR1 is LNHNV and CDR2 YYDKDF (reference sequence). CDR3 size: 16 residues. V lost 5 bases, J lost 5 bases, and 10 bases stayed unmatched.

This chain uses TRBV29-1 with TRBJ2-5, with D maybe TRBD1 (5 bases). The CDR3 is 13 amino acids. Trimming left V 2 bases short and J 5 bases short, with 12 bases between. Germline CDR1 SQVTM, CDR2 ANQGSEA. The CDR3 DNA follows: TGCAGCGTTGAAAGCAGGGTTGGCGAGACCCAGTACTTC. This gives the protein CSVESRVGETQYF.

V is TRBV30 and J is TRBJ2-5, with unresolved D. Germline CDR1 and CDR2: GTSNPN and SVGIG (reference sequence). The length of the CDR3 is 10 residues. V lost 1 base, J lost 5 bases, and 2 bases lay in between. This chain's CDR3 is CAWSAETQYF. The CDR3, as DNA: TGTGCCTGGAGTGCGGAGACCCAGTACTTC.

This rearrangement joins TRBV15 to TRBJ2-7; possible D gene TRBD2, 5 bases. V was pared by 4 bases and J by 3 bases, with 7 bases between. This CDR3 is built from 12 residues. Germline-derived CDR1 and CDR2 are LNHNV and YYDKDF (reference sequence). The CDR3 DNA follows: TGTGCCACCAGCATGGACTTCTACGAGCAGTACTTC. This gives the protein CATSMDFYEQYF.

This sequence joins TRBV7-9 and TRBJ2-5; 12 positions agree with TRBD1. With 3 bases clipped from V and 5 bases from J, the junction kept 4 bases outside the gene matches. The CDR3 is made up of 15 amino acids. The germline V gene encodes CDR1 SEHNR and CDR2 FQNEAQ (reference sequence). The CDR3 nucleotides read TGTGCCAGCAGCTTCGGGACAGGGGGCCGGGAGACCCAGTACTTC. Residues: CASSFGTGGRETQYF.